The rows below give T cell receptor beta chains drawn from one sample of a study of shared clonotypes between healthy human individuals. Clones were read by immunoSEQ multiplex PCR, and TCRdb kept only the in-frame ones, dropping some. The sample contains more than 550,000 clones, approximately 90% of which appear only once. Sequenced: naive CD8+ T cells sorted from blood. The receptors here all came from a man aged 30 to 45 in good health. CDR3s leave out the opening cysteine and the closing phenylalanine or tryptophan.

v_call cdr3_aa
TRBV25-1 ASSMGAGANVLT
TRBV7-9 ASSSTYQETQY
TRBV4-1 ASSQYNEQF
TRBV12-5 ASGLGPGGAFCTDTQY
TRBV5-1 ASGLERSEQF
TRBV5-1 ASSGTSGRTGELF
TRBV7-9 ASTPEGGSNQPQH
TRBV7-9 ASSPARGNTDTQY
TRBV2 ASSVGQGATNEKLF
TRBV27 ASSRGGEQY
TRBV27 ASSLLAGVNEQF
TRBV9 ASGSSGRYTDTQY
TRBV2 ASSEVGHNSYEQY
TRBV27 ASSLTIAGRGDTQY
TRBV2 ASLKRASGSSRGVYEQY
TRBV27 ASRLGGGNQPQH
TRBV2 ASTLDGGLAGIHEQF
TRBV30 AWSDYTEAF
TRBV5-4 ASSPNVARRGNIQY
TRBV6-5 ASRFRTDLFPEQY
TRBV2 ASNGATTNEKLF
TRBV4-1 ASSQVTTGELF